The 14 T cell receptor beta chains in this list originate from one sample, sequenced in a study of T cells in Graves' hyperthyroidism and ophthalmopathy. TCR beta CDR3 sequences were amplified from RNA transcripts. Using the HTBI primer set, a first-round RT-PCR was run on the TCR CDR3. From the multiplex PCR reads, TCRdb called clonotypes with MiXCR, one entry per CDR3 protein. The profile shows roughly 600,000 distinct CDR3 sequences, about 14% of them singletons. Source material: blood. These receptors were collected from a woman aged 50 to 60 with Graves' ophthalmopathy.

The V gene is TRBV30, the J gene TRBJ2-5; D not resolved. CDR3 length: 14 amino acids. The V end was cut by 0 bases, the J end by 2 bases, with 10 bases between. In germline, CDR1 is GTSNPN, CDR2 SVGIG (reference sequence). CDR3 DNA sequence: TGTGCCTGGAGTGTACAAGACACGCAAGAGACCCAGTACTTC. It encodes CAWSVQDTQETQYF.

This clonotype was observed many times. The CDR3 coding sequence is TGTGCCAGCTCACCGACCGGGACAGGGGTCCAAGAGACCCAGTACTTC. This gives the protein CASSPTGTGVQETQYF. The V and J genes are TRBV18 and TRBJ2-5; 10 nucleotides agree with TRBD1. Germline trimming cut 3 bases from V and 1 base from J; bases unmatched to any gene: 5. Germline V gene data show CDR1 as KGHSH and CDR2 as LQKENI. There are 16 residues in the CDR3.

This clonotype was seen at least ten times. This CDR3 reads CASSLSARTASTDTQYF. Written as DNA, the CDR3 is TGTGCCAGCAGTTTATCCGCCCGTACCGCTAGCACAGATACGCAGTATTTT. The V call is TRBV27, the J call TRBJ2-3; no firm D call. The CDR3 spans 17 residues. Trimming left V 0 bases short and J 0 bases short, with 13 bases between. Looked up from germline, CDR1 is MNHEY and CDR2 is SMNVEV (reference sequence).

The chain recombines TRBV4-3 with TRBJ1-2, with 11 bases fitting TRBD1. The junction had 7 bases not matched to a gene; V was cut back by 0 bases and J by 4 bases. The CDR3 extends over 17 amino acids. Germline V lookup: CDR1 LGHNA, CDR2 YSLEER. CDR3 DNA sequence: TGCGCCAGCAGCCAAGATTATTATGGGACAGGGGGCTATGGCTACACCTTC. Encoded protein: CASSQDYYGTGGYGYTF.

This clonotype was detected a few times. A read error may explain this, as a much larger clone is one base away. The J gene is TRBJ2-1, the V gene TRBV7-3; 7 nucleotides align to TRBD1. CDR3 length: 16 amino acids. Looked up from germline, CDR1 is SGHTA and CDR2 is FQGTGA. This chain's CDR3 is CASSKTGDTSYDEQFF. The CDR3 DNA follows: TGTGCCAGCAGTAAAACAGGGGATACCTCCTACGATGAGCAGTTCTTC.

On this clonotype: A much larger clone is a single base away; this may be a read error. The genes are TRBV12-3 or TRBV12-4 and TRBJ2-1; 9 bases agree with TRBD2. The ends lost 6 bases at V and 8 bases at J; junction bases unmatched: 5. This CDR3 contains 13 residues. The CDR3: CASSLTSGYEQFF. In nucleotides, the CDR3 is TGTGCCAGCAGCCTGACTAGCGGATATGAGCAGTTCTTC.

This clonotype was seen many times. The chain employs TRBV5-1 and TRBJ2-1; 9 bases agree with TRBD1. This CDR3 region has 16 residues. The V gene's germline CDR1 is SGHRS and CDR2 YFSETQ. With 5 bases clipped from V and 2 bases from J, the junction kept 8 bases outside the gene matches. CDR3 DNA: TGCGCCAGCAGTCGGACAGGGGCTTCTACCTACAATGAGCAGTTCTTC. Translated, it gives CASSRTGASTYNEQFF.

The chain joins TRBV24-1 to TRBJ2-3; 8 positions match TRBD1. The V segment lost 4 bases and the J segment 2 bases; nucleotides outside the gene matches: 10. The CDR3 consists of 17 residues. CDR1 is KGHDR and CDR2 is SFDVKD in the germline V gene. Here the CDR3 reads CATSDPLGGQATDTQYF. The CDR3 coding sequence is TGTGCCACCAGTGACCCTCTCGGGGGACAGGCCACAGATACGCAGTATTTT.

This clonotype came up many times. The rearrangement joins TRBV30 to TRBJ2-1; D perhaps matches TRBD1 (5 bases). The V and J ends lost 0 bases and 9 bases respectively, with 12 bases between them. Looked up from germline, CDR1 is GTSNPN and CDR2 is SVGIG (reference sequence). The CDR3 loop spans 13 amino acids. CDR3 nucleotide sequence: TGTGCCTGGAGTGTGGGGCTTCTGGGTGAGCAGTTCTTC. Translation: CAWSVGLLGEQFF.

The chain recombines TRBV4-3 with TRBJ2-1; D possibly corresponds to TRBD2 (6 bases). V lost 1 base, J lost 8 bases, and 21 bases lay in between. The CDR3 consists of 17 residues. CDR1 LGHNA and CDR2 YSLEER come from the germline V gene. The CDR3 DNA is TGCGCCAGCAGCCAAGGAGTCGGGGGAGGAGTGGGGCATGAGCAGTTCTTC. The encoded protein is CASSQGVGGGVGHEQFF.

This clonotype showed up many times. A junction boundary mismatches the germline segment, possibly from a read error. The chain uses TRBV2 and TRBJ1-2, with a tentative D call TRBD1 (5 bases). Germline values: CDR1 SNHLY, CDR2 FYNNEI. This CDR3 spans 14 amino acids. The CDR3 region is CASREAVGRYGYTF. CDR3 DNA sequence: TGTGCCAGCAGGGAAGCTGTGGGGCGATATGGCTACACCTTC.

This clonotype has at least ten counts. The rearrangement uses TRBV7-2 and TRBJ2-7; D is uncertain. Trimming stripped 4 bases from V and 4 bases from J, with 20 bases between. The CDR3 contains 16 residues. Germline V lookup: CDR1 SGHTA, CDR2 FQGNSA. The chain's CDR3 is CASSSRFGSARYEQYF. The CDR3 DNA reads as TGTGCCAGCAGCTCCCGATTTGGGTCAGCCCGTTACGAGCAGTACTTC.

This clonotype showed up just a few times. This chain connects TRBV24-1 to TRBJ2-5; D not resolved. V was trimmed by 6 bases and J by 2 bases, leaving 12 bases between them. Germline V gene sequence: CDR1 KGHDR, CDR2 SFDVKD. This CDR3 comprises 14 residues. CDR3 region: CATSRPGSQETQYF. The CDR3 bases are TGTGCCACCAGTCGACCGGGTTCACAAGAGACCCAGTACTTC.

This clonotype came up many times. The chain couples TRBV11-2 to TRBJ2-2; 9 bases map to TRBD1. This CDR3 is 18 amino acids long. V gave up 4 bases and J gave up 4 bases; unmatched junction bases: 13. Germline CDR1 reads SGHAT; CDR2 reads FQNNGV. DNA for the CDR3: TGTGCCAGCAGCTCACGGGACAGGGTACAATTCGGCACCGGGGAGCTGTTTTTT. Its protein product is CASSSRDRVQFGTGELFF.